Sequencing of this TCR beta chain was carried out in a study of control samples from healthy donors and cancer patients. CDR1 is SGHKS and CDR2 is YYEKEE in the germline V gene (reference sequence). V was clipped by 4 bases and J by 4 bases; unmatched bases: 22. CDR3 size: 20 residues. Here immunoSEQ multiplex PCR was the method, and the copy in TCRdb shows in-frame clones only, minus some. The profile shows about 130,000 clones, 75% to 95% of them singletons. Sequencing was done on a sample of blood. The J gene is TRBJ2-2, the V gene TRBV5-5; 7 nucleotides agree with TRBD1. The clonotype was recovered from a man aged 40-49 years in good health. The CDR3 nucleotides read TGTGCCAGCAGCCCTTCGGAACGGAGAAGGGACAGCTACATCACCGGGGAGCTGTTTTTT. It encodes CASSPSERRRDSYITGELFF. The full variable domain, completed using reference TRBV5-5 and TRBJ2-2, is DAGVTQSPTHLIKTRGQQVTLRCSPISGHKSVSWYQQVLGQGPQFIFQYYEKEERGRGNFPDRFSARQFPNYSSELNVNALLLGDSALYLCASSPSERRRDSYITGELFFGEGSRLTVL.